This T cell receptor beta chain was profiled in a study of cytomegalovirus exposure and HLA in healthy donors. Whole-study results and caveats: According to the study, 160 or so TCR beta chains were cytomegalovirus-associated. What a later analysis showed was that several of the most significant clusters appeared linked to common viral pathogens. A few of the chains that were CMV-associated were confirmed in vitro to be specific for CMV antigens.

Concerning this clone itself: Its antigen remains unidentified.

Germline assignment: CDR1 SGHDT and CDR2 YYEEEE. V lost 5 bases, J lost 5 bases, and 17 bases lay in between. The CDR3 covers 14 residues. The PCR employed 60 Vbeta primers together with 13 Jbeta primers. Here immunoSEQ multiplex PCR was the method, and the copy in TCRdb shows in-frame clones only, minus some. Of about 250,000 clones listed, about four fifths are singletons. Specimen: PBMCs. The sequence came from a girl aged 2-10 years in good health and CMV-seronegative. This chain uses TRBV5-6 with TRBJ2-7; tentative D call: TRBD1 (6 bases). In DNA form, the CDR3 reads TGTGCCAGCAGTTCCTCCAGGGGCGGCGACGAGCAGTACTTC. This encodes CASSSSRGGDEQYF.